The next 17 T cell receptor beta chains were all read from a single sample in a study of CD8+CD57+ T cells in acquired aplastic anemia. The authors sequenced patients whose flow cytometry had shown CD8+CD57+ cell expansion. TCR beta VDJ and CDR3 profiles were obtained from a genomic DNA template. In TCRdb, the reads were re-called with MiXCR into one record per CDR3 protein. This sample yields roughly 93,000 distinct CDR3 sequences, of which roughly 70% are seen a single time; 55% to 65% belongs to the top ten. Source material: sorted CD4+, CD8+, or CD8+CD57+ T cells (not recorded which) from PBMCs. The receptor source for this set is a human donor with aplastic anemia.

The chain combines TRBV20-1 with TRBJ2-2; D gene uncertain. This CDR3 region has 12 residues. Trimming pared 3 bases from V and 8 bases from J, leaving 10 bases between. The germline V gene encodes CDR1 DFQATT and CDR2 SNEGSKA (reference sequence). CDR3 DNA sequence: TGCAGTGCTAGGACCCTAGGAGGGGAGCTGTTTTTT. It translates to CSARTLGGELFF.

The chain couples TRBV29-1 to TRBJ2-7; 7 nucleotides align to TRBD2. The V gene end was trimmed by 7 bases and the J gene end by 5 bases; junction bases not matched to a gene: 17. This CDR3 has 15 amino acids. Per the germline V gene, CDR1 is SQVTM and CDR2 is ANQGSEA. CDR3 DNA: TGCAGCGCCAGTGGAGCCCGGGGGGACCCCCACGAGCAGTACTTC. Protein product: CSASGARGDPHEQYF.

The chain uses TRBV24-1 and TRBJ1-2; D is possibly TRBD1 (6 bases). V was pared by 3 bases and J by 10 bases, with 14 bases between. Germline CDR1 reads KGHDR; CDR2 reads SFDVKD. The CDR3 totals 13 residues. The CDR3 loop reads CATSDPPRTAYTF. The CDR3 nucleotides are TGTGCCACCAGTGATCCCCCCCGGACAGCCTACACCTTC.

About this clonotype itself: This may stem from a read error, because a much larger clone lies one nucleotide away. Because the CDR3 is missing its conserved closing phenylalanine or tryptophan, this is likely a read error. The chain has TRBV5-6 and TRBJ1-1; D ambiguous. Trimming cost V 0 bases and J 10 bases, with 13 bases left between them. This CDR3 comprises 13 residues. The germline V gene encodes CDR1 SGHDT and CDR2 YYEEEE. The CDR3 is CASSLGNSLVAFS. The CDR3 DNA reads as TGTGCCAGCAGCTTGGGAAACAGTCTTGTAGCTTTCTCT.

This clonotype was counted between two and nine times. This CDR3 reads CASSISSGGTYEQYF. The CDR3 nucleotides read TGTGCCAGTAGTATAAGTAGCGGTGGGACCTACGAGCAGTACTTC. The V and J genes are TRBV19 and TRBJ2-7; TRBD2 is a possible D gene (6 bases). The germline V gene encodes CDR1 LNHDA and CDR2 SQIVND (reference sequence). The CDR3 runs 15 residues. V lost 2 bases, J lost 2 bases, and 13 bases lay in between.

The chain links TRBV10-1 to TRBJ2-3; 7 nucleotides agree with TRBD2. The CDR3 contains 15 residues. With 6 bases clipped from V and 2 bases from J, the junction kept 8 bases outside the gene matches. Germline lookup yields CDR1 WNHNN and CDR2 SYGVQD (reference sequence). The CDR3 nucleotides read TGCGCCAGCAGCTCGGGGGGTCGCAACACAGATACGCAGTATTTT. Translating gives CASSSGGRNTDTQYF.

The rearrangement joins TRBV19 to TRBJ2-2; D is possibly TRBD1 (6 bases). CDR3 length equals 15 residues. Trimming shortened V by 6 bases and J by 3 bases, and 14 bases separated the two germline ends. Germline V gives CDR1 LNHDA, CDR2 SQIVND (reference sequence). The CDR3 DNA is TGTGCCAGTAGGTCCCTTGAGGGGGACACCGGGGAGCTGTTTTTT. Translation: CASRSLEGDTGELFF.

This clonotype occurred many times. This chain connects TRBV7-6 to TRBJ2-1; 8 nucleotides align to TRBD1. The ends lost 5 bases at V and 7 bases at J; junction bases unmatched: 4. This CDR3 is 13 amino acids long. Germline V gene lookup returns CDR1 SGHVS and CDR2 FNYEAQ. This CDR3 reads CASSKGQGNEQFF. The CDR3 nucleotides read TGTGCCAGCAGCAAAGGACAGGGAAATGAGCAGTTCTTC.

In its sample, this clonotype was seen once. CDR3 amino acids: CASKKAYRNTEAFF. The DNA of the CDR3 is TGTGCCAGCAAGAAGGCCTATCGGAACACTGAAGCTTTCTTT. This chain connects TRBV7-8 to TRBJ1-1, with unresolved D. The ends were cut back, 7 bases at V and 1 base at J, with 13 bases in the middle. The CDR3 is made up of 14 amino acids. Germline lookup yields CDR1 SGHVS and CDR2 FQNEAQ. Complete variable domain (other parts from reference TRBV7-8 and TRBJ1-1): GAGVSQSPRYKVAKRGQDVALRCDPISGHVSLFWYQQALGQGPEFLTYFQNEAQLDKSGLPSDRFFAERPEGSVSTLKIQRTQQEDSAVYLCASKKAYRNTEAFFGQGTRLTVV.

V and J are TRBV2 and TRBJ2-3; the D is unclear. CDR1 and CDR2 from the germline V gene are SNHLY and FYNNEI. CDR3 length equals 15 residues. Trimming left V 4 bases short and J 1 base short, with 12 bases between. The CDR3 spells CASSARTHGTDTQYF. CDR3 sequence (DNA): TGTGCCAGCAGTGCTAGGACCCACGGCACAGATACGCAGTATTTT.

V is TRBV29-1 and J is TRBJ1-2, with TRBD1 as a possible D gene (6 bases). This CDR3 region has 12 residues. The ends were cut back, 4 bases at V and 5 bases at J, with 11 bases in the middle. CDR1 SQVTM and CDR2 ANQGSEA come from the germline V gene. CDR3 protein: CSVGQELYGYTF. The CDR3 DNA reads TGCAGCGTTGGACAGGAACTTTATGGCTACACCTTC.

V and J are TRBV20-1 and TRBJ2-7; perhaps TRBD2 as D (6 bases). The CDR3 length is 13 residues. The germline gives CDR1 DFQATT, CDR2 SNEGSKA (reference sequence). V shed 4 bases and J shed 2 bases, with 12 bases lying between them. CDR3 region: CSAIPTSTYEQYF. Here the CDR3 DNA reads TGCAGTGCTATCCCTACTAGCACCTACGAGCAGTACTTC.

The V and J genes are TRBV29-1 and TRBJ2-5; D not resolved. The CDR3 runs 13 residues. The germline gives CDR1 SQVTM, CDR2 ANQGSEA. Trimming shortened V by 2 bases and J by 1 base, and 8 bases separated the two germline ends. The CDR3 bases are TGCAGCGTTGAACAGCCAGGCCAAGAGACCCAGTACTTC. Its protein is CSVEQPGQETQYF.

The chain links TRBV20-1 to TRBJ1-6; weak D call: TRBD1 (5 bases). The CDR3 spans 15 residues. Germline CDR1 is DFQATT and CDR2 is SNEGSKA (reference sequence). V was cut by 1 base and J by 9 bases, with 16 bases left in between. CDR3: CSARGPRGAGSPLHF. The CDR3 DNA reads TGCAGTGCTAGAGGTCCTCGGGGCGCAGGTTCACCCCTCCACTTT.

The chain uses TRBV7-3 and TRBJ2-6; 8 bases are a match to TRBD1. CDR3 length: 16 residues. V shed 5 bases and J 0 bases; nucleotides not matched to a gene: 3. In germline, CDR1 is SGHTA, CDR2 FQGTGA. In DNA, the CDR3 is TGTGCCAGCAGCAGACAGGGGCCCTCTGGGGCCAACGTCCTGACTTTC. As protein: CASSRQGPSGANVLTF.

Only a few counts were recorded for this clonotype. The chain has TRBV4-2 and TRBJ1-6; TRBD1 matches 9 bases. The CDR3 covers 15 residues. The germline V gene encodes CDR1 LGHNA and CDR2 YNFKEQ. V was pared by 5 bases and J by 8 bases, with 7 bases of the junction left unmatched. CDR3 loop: CASSAGTGTDSPLHF. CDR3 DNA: TGTGCCAGCAGCGCCGGGACAGGGACAGATTCACCCCTCCACTTT.

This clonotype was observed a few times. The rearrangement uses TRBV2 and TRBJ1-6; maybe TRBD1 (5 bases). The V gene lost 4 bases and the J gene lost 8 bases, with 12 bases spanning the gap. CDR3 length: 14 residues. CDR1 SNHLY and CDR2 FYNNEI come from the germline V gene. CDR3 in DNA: TGTGCCAGCAGTGGGGGACGGTCTGATTCACCCCTCCACTTT. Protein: CASSGGRSDSPLHF.